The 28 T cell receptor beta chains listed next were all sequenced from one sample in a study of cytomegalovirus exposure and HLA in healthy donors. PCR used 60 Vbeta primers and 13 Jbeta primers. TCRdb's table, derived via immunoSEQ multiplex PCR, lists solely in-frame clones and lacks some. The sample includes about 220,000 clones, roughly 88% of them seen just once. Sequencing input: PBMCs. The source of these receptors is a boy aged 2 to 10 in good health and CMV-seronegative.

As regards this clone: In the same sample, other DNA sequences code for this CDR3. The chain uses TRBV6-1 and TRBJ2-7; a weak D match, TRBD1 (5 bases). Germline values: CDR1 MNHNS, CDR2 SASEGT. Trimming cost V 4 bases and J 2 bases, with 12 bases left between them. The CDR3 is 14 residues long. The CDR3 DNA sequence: TGTGCCAGCAGTGTGACAGACAGTGCCTACGAGCAGTACTTC. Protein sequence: CASSVTDSAYEQYF.

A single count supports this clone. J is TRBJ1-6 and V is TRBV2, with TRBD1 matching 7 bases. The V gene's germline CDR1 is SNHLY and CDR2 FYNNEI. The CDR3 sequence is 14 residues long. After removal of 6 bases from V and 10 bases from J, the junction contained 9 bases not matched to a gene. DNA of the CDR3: TGTGCCAGCAGAGCGGACAGGTCTGGATCACCCCTCCACTTT. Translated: CASRADRSGSPLHF.

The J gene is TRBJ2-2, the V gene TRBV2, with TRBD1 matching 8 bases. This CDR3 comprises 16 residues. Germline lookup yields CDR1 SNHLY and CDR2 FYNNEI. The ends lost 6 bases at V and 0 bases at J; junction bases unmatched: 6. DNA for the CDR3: TGTGCCAGCAGCGCGACAGGGGTTTCGAACACCGGGGAGCTGTTTTTT. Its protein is CASSATGVSNTGELFF. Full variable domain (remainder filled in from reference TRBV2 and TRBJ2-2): EPEVTQTPSHQVTQMGQEVILRCVPISNHLYFYWYRQILGQKVEFLVSFYNNEISEKSEIFDDQFSVERPDGSNFTLKIRSTKLEDSAMYFCASSATGVSNTGELFFGEGSRLTVL.

Here the CDR3 DNA reads TGTGCCAGCAGTGAATCTGGGAGTAACACTGAAGCTTTCTTT. This gives the protein CASSESGSNTEAFF. The chain uses TRBV6-1 and TRBJ1-1; D is ambiguous. The CDR3 runs 14 residues. CDR1 and CDR2 (germline): MNHNS, SASEGT. V lost 2 bases and J 2 bases, leaving 9 bases between the germline ends.

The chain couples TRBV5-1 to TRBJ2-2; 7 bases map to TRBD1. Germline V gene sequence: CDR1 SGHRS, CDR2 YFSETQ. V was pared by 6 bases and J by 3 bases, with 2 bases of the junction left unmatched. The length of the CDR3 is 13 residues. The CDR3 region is CASNQGDTGELFF. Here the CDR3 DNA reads TGCGCCAGCAACCAGGGGGACACCGGGGAGCTGTTTTTT.

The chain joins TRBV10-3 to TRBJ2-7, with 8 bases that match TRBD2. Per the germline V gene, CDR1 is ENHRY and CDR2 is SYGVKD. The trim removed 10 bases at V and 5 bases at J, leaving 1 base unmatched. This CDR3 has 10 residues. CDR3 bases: TGTGCCACCGGGGGGGACGAGCAGTACTTC. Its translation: CATGGDEQYF.

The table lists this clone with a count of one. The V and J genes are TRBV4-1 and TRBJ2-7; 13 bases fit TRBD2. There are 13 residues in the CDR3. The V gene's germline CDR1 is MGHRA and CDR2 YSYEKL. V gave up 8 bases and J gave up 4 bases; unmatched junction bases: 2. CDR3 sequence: CASSGLAGYEQYF. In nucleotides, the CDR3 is TGCGCCAGCTCGGGACTAGCGGGGTACGAGCAGTACTTC.

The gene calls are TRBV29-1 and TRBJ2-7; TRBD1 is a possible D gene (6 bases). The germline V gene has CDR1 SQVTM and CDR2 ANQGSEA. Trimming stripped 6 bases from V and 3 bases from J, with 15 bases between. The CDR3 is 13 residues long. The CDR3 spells CSVTGTGHYEQYF. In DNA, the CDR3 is TGCAGCGTAACCGGGACGGGACACTACGAGCAGTACTTC.

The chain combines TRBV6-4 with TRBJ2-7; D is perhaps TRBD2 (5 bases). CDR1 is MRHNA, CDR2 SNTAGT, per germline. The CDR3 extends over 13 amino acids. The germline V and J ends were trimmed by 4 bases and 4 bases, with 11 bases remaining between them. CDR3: CASSVEVGYEQYF. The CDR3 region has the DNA TGTGCCAGCAGTGTGGAGGTGGGTTACGAGCAGTACTTC.

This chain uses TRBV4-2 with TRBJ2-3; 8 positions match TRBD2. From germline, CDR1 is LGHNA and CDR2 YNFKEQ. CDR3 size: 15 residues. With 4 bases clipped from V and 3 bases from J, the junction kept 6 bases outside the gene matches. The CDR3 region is CASSLSGSSTDTQYF. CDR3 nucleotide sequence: TGTGCCAGCAGCCTGAGCGGGAGTAGTACAGATACGCAGTATTTT.

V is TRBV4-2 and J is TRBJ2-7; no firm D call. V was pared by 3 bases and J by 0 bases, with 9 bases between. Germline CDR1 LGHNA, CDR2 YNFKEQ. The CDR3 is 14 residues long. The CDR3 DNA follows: TGTGCCAGCAGCCAGGCGGTAGGCTCCTACGAGCAGTACTTC. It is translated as CASSQAVGSYEQYF.

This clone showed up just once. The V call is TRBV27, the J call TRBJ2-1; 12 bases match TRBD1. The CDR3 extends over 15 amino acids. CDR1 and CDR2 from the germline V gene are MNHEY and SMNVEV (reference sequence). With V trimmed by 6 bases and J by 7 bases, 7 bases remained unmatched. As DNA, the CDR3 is TGTGCCAGCAGGGCCGGGACAGGGGGCTTGAATGAGCAGTTCTTC. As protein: CASRAGTGGLNEQFF.

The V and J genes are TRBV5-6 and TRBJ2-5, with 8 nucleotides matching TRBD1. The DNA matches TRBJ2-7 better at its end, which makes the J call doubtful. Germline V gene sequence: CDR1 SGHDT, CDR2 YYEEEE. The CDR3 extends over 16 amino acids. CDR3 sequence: CASSLPGPGGTYEQYF. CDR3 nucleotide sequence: TGTGCCAGCAGCTTGCCCGGCCCAGGGGGCACGTACGAGCAGTACTTC.

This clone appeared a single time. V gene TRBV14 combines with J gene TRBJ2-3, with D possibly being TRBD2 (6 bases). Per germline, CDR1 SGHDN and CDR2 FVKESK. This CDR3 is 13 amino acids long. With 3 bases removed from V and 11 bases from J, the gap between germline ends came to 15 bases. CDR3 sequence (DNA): TGTGCCAGCAGCCAGATGAGCGGGTTATGGCAGTATTTT. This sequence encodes CASSQMSGLWQYF.

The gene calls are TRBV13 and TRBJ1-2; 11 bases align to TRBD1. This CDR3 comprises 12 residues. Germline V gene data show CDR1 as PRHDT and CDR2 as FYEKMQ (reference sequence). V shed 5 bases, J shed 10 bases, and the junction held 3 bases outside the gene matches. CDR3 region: CASSGGQGDYTF. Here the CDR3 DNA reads TGTGCCAGCAGCGGGGGACAGGGGGACTACACCTTC.

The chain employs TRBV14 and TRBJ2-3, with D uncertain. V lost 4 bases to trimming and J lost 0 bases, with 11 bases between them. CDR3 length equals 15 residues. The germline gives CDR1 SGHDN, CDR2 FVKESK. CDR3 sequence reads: CASSRGETSTDTQYF. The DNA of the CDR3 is TGTGCCAGCAGCCGTGGAGAAACTAGCACAGATACGCAGTATTTT.

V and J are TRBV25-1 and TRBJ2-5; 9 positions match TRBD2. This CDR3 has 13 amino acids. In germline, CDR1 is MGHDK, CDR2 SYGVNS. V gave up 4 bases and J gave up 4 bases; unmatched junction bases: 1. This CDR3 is CASSVSGGETQYF. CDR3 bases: TGTGCCAGCAGTGTTAGCGGGGGAGAGACCCAGTACTTC.

The CDR3 DNA reads TGCGCCAGCAGCTTGGAACCCACAGGGGGAGAACTGTTTTTT. Translated, it gives CASSLEPTGGELFF. The chain employs TRBV5-1 and TRBJ1-4, with TRBD1 matching 8 bases. The V and J ends lost 0 bases and 12 bases, in that order; junction bases with no gene match: 7. This CDR3 has 14 amino acids. Germline V gene data show CDR1 as SGHRS and CDR2 as YFSETQ.

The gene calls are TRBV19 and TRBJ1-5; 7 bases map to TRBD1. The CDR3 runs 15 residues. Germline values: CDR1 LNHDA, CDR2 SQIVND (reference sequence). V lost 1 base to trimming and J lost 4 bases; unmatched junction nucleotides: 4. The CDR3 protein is CASSIGTGPNQPQHF. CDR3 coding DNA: TGTGCCAGTAGTATAGGGACAGGACCGAATCAGCCCCAGCATTTT.

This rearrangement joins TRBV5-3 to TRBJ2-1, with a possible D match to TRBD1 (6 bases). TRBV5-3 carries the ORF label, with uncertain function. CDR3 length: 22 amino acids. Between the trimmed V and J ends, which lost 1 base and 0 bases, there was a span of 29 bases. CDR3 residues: CARSLIWGQDASGTSSYNEQFF. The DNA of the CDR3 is TGTGCCAGAAGCTTGATATGGGGCCAGGACGCGAGTGGGACAAGCTCCTACAATGAGCAGTTCTTC.

The CDR3 DNA sequence: TGTGCCAGCAGCTTGGCGGGGGACTTCACAGATACGCAGTATTTT. As protein: CASSLAGDFTDTQYF. J is TRBJ2-3 and V is TRBV5-4; D possibly corresponds to TRBD2 (6 bases). The CDR3 has 15 amino acids. Germline values: CDR1 SGHNT, CDR2 YYREEE (reference sequence). V was clipped by 0 bases and J by 2 bases, with 10 bases between them.

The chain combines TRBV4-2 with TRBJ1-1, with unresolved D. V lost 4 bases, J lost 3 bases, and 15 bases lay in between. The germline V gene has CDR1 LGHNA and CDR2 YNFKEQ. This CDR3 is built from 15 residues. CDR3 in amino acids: CASSPSTGRDTEAFF. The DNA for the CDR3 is TGTGCCAGCAGCCCTTCGACGGGGAGGGACACTGAAGCTTTCTTT.

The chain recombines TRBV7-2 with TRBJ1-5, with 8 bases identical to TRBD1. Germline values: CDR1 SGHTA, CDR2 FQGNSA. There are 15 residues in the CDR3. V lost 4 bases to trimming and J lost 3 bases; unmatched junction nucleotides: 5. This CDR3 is CASSSQTGVNQPQHF. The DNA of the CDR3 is TGTGCCAGCAGCTCCCAGACAGGGGTCAATCAGCCCCAGCATTTT.

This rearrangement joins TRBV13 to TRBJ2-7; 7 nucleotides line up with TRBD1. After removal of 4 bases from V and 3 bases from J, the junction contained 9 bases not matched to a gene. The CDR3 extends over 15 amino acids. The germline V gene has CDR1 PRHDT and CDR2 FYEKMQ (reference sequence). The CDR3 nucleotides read TGTGCCAGCAGCTCGAACAACAGGGGCCTCTACGAGCAGTACTTC. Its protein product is CASSSNNRGLYEQYF. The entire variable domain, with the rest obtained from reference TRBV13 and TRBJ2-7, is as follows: AAGVIQSPRHLIKEKRETATLKCYPIPRHDTVYWYQQGPGQDPQFLISFYEKMQSDKGSIPDRFSAQQFSDYHSELNMSSLELGDSALYFCASSSNNRGLYEQYFGPGTRLTVT.

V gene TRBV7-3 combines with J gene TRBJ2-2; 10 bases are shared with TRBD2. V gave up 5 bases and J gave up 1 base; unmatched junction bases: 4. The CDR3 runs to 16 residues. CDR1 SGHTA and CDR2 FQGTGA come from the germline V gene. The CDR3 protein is CASSPSSGGNTGELFF. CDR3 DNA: TGTGCCAGCAGCCCGTCTAGCGGGGGGAACACCGGGGAGCTGTTTTTT.

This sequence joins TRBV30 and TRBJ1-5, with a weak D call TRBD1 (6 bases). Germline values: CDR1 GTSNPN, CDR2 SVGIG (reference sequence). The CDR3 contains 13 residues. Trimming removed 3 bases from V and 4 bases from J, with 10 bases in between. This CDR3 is CAWRQGPNQPQHF. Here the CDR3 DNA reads TGTGCCTGGAGACAGGGCCCAAATCAGCCCCAGCATTTT. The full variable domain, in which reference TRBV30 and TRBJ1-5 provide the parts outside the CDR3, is SQTIHQWPATLVQPVGSPLSLECTVEGTSNPNLYWYRQAAGRGLQLLFYSVGIGQISSEVPQNLSASRPQDRQFILSSKKLLLSDSGFYLCAWRQGPNQPQHFGDGTRLSIL.

CDR3 protein: CASSQGIEGEQYF. DNA of the CDR3: TGCGCCAGCAGCCAAGGCATCGAGGGGGAGCAGTACTTC. The chain has TRBV4-1 and TRBJ2-5; possibly TRBD1 for D (6 bases). V was shortened by 1 base and J by 11 bases, with 14 bases between the two germline ends. The CDR3 is 13 amino acids. Germline values: CDR1 MGHRA, CDR2 YSYEKL.

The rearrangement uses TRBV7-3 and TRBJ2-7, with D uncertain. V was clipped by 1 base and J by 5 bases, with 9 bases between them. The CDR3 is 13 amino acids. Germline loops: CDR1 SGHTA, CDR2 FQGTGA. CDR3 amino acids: CASSLRPPHEQYF. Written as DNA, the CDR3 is TGTGCCAGCAGCTTAAGGCCTCCCCACGAGCAGTACTTC.